These 10 T cell receptor beta chains originate from one sample sequenced in a study of blood T cell repertoires in COVID-19. The protocol was immunoSEQ multiplex PCR, while the TCRdb copy is restricted to in-frame clones and leaves out a portion. The profile shows tens of thousands of clones, more than 80% of them singletons. The specimen was peripheral blood. The receptors here all came from a woman older than 75 with acute or convalescent COVID-19.

CDR3 bases: TGTGCCATAGACCCGGGACACATGAACACTGAAGCTTTCTTT. This translates into CAIDPGHMNTEAFF. The chain couples TRBV28 to TRBJ1-1; D might be TRBD1 (6 bases). The CDR3 contains 14 residues. Trimming left V 10 bases short and J 0 bases short, with 15 bases between. Germline lookup yields CDR1 MDHEN and CDR2 SYDVKM.

The chain combines TRBV5-1 with TRBJ1-5, with 8 bases that match TRBD1. CDR1 is SGHRS, CDR2 YFSETQ, per germline. The CDR3 covers 13 residues. After removal of 4 bases from V and 8 bases from J, the junction contained 5 bases not matched to a gene. The CDR3 sequence is CASSLTGEEPQHF. CDR3 nucleotide sequence: TGCGCCAGCAGCCTGACAGGGGAGGAGCCCCAGCATTTT.

This chain's CDR3 is CASSQASRNTEAFF. The CDR3 DNA reads as TGTGCCAGCAGCCAAGCCTCGAGGAACACTGAAGCTTTCTTT. V gene TRBV9 combines with J gene TRBJ1-1; D gene unclear. Deletions cut 4 bases from V and 1 base from J, with 11 bases between. The CDR3 length is 14 residues. Germline CDR1 is SGDLS and CDR2 is YYNGEE.

This clone was counted only a few times. The chain has TRBV5-8 and TRBJ2-3; perhaps TRBD1 as D (6 bases). The germline CDR1 and CDR2 sequences are SGHTS and YDEGEE. The CDR3 runs to 15 residues. V was trimmed by 3 bases and J by 2 bases, leaving 13 bases between them. DNA for the CDR3: TGTGCCAGCAGCTCCACAGGGTTATTCACAGATACGCAGTATTTT. It is translated as CASSSTGLFTDTQYF.

A word on this clone: Other DNA sequences in the same sample also yield this CDR3. The chain couples TRBV5-1 to TRBJ2-7; D is ambiguous. The CDR3 is made up of 13 amino acids. The germline CDR1 and CDR2 sequences are SGHRS and YFSETQ. V was shortened by 0 bases and J by 3 bases, with 7 bases between the two germline ends. CDR3 DNA: TGCGCCAGCAGCTTGGCTTCAGACTACGAGCAGTACTTC. Amino acid sequence: CASSLASDYEQYF.

CDR3 DNA sequence: TGTGCCAGCAGTTATTCTCCCTATAGTAGCAATCAGCCCCAGCATTTT. Its protein is CASSYSPYSSNQPQHF. This chain links TRBV6-6 with TRBJ1-5; D is unresolved. V was clipped by 3 bases and J by 0 bases, with 12 bases between them. This CDR3 is 16 amino acids long. The germline V gene has CDR1 MNHNY and CDR2 SVGAGI (reference sequence).

The CDR3 nucleotides are TGTGCCAGCTCACCCGGGACAGGGGTCGTCAGGACTGAAGCTTTCTTT. This sequence encodes CASSPGTGVVRTEAFF. V and J are TRBV18 and TRBJ1-1; 10 bases match TRBD1. The CDR3 runs 16 residues. The V gene's germline CDR1 is KGHSH and CDR2 LQKENI. The V and J ends lost 3 bases and 5 bases, in that order; junction bases with no gene match: 9. The complete variable domain, with remaining parts taken from reference TRBV18 and TRBJ1-1, reads NAGVMQNPRHLVRRRGQEARLRCSPMKGHSHVYWYRQLPEEGLKFMVYLQKENIIDESGMPKERFSAEFPKEGPSILRIQQVVRGDSAAYFCASSPGTGVVRTEAFFGQGTRLTVV.

The J gene is TRBJ1-2, the V gene TRBV7-3; 12 nucleotides align to TRBD1. From germline, CDR1 is SGHTA and CDR2 FQGTGA. V was pared by 5 bases and J by 8 bases, with 15 bases of the junction left unmatched. The CDR3 runs to 17 residues. CDR3 in amino acids: CASSPSPGTGGYSGYTF. In DNA, the CDR3 is TGTGCCAGCAGCCCCTCTCCCGGGACAGGGGGCTATTCGGGCTACACCTTC. Combining the CDR3 with reference TRBV7-3 and TRBJ1-2 gives the whole variable domain GAGVSQTPSNKVTEKGKYVELRCDPISGHTALYWYRQSLGQGPEFLIYFQGTGAADDSGLPNDRFFAVRPEGSVSTLKIQRTERGDSAVYLCASSPSPGTGGYSGYTFGSGTRLTVV.

The chain employs TRBV9 and TRBJ1-3; tentative D call: TRBD1 (6 bases). V gave up 2 bases and J gave up 0 bases, with 9 bases separating them. The CDR3 length is 15 residues. The germline V gene encodes CDR1 SGDLS and CDR2 YYNGEE. For the CDR3, the DNA is TGTGCCAGCAGCGTCGGACAGCTCTCTGGAAACACCATATATTTT. It codes for CASSVGQLSGNTIYF.

V is TRBV3-1 (or the pseudogene TRBV3-2) and J is TRBJ2-5; a weak D match, TRBD1 (5 bases). The germline V gene has CDR1 LGHDT and CDR2 YNNKEL (reference sequence). The CDR3 covers 14 residues. The V end was cut by 2 bases, the J end by 2 bases, with 9 bases between. The chain's CDR3 is CASSQMAGQETQYF. CDR3 DNA sequence: TGTGCCAGCAGCCAAATGGCAGGGCAAGAGACCCAGTACTTC.